The rows below give T cell receptor beta chains drawn from one sample of a study of T cells in Graves' hyperthyroidism and ophthalmopathy. TCRdb reprocessed the multiplex PCR reads via MiXCR and lists one record per CDR3 protein. The sample shows hundreds of thousands of distinct CDR3 sequences, about 15% of them seen only once. The source material was blood. The receptors stem from a woman in her thirties or forties with Graves' ophthalmopathy. CDR3s include the opening cysteine and the closing phenylalanine or tryptophan. Each record gives: D gene, clone size, V gene, J gene, CDR3 DNA, CDR3 protein. The D gene is left open where the match is weak. A row's size may be missing; if present it is once, few, many or a size class.

d_gene: .; abundance: .; v_gene: TRBV25-1; j_gene: TRBJ2-2; CDR3nt: TGTGCCAGCAGTGAAACCCCTCTCGGGGAGCTGTTTTTT; CDR3aa: CASSETPLGELFF
d_gene: .; abundance: .; v_gene: TRBV7-9; j_gene: TRBJ2-7; CDR3nt: TGTGCCAGCAGCTTAACGGGAAAGGGATACTACGAGCAGTACTTC; CDR3aa: CASSLTGKGYYEQYF
d_gene: .; abundance: many; v_gene: TRBV2; j_gene: TRBJ2-7; CDR3nt: TGTGCCAGCAGGAGGGCAGGGTTCGAGCAGTACTTC; CDR3aa: CASRRAGFEQYF
d_gene: TRBD1; abundance: few; v_gene: TRBV19; j_gene: TRBJ1-5; CDR3nt: TGTGCCAGTAGTCGAGATCCCACAGGGGGCTCCCAGCATTTT; CDR3aa: CASSRDPTGGSQHF
d_gene: .; abundance: once; v_gene: TRBV28; j_gene: TRBJ2-5; CDR3nt: TGTGCCAGCAGGTTGGCTCAAGAGACCCAGTACTTC; CDR3aa: CASRLAQETQYF
d_gene: .; abundance: .; v_gene: TRBV7-9; j_gene: TRBJ1-1; CDR3nt: TGTGCCAGCAGCTTACCGCGACAGATGAACACTGAAGCTTTCTTT; CDR3aa: CASSLPRQMNTEAFF
d_gene: .; abundance: many; v_gene: TRBV4-3; j_gene: TRBJ1-2; CDR3nt: TGCGCCAGCAGCCAAGACGCTATATCTTATGGCTACACCTTC; CDR3aa: CASSQDAISYGYTF
d_gene: .; abundance: many; v_gene: TRBV12-3/TRBV12-4; j_gene: TRBJ1-2; CDR3nt: TGTGCCAGCAGCCCTCTTCGGACAAGTCTGGGTGGCTACACCTTC; CDR3aa: CASSPLRTSLGGYTF
d_gene: .; abundance: many; v_gene: TRBV12-3/TRBV12-4; j_gene: TRBJ2-4; CDR3nt: TGTGCCAGCGGGCTTGATGGACAAAACAATCAGTACTTC; CDR3aa: CASGLDGQNNQYF
d_gene: TRBD2; abundance: few; v_gene: TRBV6-1; j_gene: TRBJ2-5; CDR3nt: TGTGCCAGCGTCGGGGGGAACCAAGAGACCCAGTACTTC; CDR3aa: CASVGGNQETQYF
d_gene: .; abundance: many; v_gene: TRBV18; j_gene: TRBJ2-7; CDR3nt: TGTGCCAGCTCAGCGGACAGTACCTACGAGCAGTACTTC; CDR3aa: CASSADSTYEQYF
d_gene: TRBD2; abundance: .; v_gene: TRBV28; j_gene: TRBJ2-7; CDR3nt: TGTGCCAGCAGCCCCCGGGGGGCGGGAGGGTTCTACGAGCAGTACTTC; CDR3aa: CASSPRGAGGFYEQYF
d_gene: .; abundance: .; v_gene: TRBV11-2; j_gene: TRBJ1-1; CDR3nt: TGTGCCAGCAGCTCGCGTGGGGTGACTGAAGCTTTCTTT; CDR3aa: CASSSRGVTEAFF
d_gene: .; abundance: few; v_gene: TRBV4-2; j_gene: TRBJ2-2; CDR3nt: TGTGCCAGCAGCCTTCCGGGACATAAGAACACCGGGGAGCTGTTTTTT; CDR3aa: CASSLPGHKNTGELFF
d_gene: .; abundance: .; v_gene: TRBV6-2/TRBV6-3; j_gene: TRBJ1-3; CDR3nt: TGTGCCAGCAGTTACTCGGCTATCGCTATCTCTGGAAACACCATATATTTT; CDR3aa: CASSYSAIAISGNTIYF
d_gene: .; abundance: many; v_gene: TRBV12-5; j_gene: TRBJ1-1; CDR3nt: TGTGCTAGCGCCGGGACAAGTCTAACTGAAGCTTTCTTT; CDR3aa: CASAGTSLTEAFF
d_gene: TRBD2; abundance: many; v_gene: TRBV20-1; j_gene: TRBJ2-5; CDR3nt: TGCAGTCACCCAGGCGGGAGTGGAGAGACCCAGTACTTC; CDR3aa: CSHPGGSGETQYF
d_gene: .; abundance: .; v_gene: TRBV4-3; j_gene: TRBJ1-2; CDR3nt: TGCGCCAGCAGCCAAGATCTTAGGCAACACTATGGCTACACCTTC; CDR3aa: CASSQDLRQHYGYTF
d_gene: TRBD2; abundance: .; v_gene: TRBV27; j_gene: TRBJ2-5; CDR3nt: TGTGCCAGCAGCCCCCTGGGTGGCGGGAGGCAAGAGACCCAGTACTTC; CDR3aa: CASSPLGGGRQETQYF
d_gene: .; abundance: many; v_gene: TRBV12-3/TRBV12-4; j_gene: TRBJ2-7; CDR3nt: TGTGCCAGCAGTTCGACTTTATCGGACAGCTCCTACGAGCAGTACTTC; CDR3aa: CASSSTLSDSSYEQYF